This T cell receptor (beta chain) was obtained from a study of blood T cells in healthy people across ages. The study's findings and limits: Significant beta diversity loss was already apparent by age roughly 40, declining roughly linearly. Long-lived donors carried more naive CD4+ cells and greater diversity than aged donors.

Total RNA extraction produced at least 6 micrograms (per sample) for the study. A second PCR of roughly 6 to 12 cycles used a sample-barcoded 5' primer and a J-beta primer mix. Carrying 12 random nucleotides, a template-switch adaptor labeled each individual cDNA molecule. Each CDR3 protein is one row after TCRdb ran MiXCR on the 5' RACE reads. This repertoire shows 380,000 or so distinct CDR3 sequences, more than 45% found once; its top ten account for roughly 51%. Germline CDR1 MNHEY, CDR2 SVGEGT. V lost 4 bases, J lost 10 bases, and 1 base stayed unmatched. CDR3 length: 11 amino acids. This clonotype turned up a few times. Its specificity is unknown.

The sequence came from a man in his 60s in good health. Sample: blood. The rearrangement uses TRBV6-2 or TRBV6-3 and TRBJ2-1, with TRBD2 matching over 7 bases. The CDR3 DNA reads as TGTGCCAGCAGTTTACTAGCGGAGCAGTTCTTC. It is translated as CASSLLAEQFF.